The entry that follows covers one T cell receptor (beta chain) sequence. The antigen remains unidentified. One end of the junction varies from germline; a read error may be responsible. Amplification from RNA transcripts yielded the TCR beta CDR3 regions. Investigators did first-round RT-PCR with HTBI primers, then second-round multiplex PCR. Using its own MiXCR run on the multiplex PCR reads, TCRdb lists one record per CDR3 protein. Counted here are about 480,000 distinct CDR3 sequences, over 13% occurring once; the ten biggest clones make up 9.8%. This CDR3 contains 14 residues. CDR1 is SGHNT, CDR2 YENEEA, per germline. This sample was included in a study of Graves' ophthalmopathy and Graves' hyperthyroidism. Study conclusions and caveats: Blood also held most thyroid clonotypes expanded above 0.001 frequency. For separating ophthalmopathy from stable hyperthyroidism, a 13-signature model gave under 90% sensitivity and approximately 80% specificity.

Pregnancy or lactation, uncontrolled infections and other autoimmune diseases were grounds for excluding patients. Clinical symptoms, serum thyroxine, TRAb, thyroid ultrasound and orbital computed tomography determined diagnosis. This TCR was sampled from a woman in her twenties or thirties with Graves' ophthalmopathy. This sequence joins TRBV11-3 and TRBJ2-4; D is unclear. The sequenced sample was blood. DNA of the CDR3: TGTGCCAGCAGCTTAGGATGGGCCAAAAACATTAAGTACTTC. Translation: CASSLGWAKNIKYF.